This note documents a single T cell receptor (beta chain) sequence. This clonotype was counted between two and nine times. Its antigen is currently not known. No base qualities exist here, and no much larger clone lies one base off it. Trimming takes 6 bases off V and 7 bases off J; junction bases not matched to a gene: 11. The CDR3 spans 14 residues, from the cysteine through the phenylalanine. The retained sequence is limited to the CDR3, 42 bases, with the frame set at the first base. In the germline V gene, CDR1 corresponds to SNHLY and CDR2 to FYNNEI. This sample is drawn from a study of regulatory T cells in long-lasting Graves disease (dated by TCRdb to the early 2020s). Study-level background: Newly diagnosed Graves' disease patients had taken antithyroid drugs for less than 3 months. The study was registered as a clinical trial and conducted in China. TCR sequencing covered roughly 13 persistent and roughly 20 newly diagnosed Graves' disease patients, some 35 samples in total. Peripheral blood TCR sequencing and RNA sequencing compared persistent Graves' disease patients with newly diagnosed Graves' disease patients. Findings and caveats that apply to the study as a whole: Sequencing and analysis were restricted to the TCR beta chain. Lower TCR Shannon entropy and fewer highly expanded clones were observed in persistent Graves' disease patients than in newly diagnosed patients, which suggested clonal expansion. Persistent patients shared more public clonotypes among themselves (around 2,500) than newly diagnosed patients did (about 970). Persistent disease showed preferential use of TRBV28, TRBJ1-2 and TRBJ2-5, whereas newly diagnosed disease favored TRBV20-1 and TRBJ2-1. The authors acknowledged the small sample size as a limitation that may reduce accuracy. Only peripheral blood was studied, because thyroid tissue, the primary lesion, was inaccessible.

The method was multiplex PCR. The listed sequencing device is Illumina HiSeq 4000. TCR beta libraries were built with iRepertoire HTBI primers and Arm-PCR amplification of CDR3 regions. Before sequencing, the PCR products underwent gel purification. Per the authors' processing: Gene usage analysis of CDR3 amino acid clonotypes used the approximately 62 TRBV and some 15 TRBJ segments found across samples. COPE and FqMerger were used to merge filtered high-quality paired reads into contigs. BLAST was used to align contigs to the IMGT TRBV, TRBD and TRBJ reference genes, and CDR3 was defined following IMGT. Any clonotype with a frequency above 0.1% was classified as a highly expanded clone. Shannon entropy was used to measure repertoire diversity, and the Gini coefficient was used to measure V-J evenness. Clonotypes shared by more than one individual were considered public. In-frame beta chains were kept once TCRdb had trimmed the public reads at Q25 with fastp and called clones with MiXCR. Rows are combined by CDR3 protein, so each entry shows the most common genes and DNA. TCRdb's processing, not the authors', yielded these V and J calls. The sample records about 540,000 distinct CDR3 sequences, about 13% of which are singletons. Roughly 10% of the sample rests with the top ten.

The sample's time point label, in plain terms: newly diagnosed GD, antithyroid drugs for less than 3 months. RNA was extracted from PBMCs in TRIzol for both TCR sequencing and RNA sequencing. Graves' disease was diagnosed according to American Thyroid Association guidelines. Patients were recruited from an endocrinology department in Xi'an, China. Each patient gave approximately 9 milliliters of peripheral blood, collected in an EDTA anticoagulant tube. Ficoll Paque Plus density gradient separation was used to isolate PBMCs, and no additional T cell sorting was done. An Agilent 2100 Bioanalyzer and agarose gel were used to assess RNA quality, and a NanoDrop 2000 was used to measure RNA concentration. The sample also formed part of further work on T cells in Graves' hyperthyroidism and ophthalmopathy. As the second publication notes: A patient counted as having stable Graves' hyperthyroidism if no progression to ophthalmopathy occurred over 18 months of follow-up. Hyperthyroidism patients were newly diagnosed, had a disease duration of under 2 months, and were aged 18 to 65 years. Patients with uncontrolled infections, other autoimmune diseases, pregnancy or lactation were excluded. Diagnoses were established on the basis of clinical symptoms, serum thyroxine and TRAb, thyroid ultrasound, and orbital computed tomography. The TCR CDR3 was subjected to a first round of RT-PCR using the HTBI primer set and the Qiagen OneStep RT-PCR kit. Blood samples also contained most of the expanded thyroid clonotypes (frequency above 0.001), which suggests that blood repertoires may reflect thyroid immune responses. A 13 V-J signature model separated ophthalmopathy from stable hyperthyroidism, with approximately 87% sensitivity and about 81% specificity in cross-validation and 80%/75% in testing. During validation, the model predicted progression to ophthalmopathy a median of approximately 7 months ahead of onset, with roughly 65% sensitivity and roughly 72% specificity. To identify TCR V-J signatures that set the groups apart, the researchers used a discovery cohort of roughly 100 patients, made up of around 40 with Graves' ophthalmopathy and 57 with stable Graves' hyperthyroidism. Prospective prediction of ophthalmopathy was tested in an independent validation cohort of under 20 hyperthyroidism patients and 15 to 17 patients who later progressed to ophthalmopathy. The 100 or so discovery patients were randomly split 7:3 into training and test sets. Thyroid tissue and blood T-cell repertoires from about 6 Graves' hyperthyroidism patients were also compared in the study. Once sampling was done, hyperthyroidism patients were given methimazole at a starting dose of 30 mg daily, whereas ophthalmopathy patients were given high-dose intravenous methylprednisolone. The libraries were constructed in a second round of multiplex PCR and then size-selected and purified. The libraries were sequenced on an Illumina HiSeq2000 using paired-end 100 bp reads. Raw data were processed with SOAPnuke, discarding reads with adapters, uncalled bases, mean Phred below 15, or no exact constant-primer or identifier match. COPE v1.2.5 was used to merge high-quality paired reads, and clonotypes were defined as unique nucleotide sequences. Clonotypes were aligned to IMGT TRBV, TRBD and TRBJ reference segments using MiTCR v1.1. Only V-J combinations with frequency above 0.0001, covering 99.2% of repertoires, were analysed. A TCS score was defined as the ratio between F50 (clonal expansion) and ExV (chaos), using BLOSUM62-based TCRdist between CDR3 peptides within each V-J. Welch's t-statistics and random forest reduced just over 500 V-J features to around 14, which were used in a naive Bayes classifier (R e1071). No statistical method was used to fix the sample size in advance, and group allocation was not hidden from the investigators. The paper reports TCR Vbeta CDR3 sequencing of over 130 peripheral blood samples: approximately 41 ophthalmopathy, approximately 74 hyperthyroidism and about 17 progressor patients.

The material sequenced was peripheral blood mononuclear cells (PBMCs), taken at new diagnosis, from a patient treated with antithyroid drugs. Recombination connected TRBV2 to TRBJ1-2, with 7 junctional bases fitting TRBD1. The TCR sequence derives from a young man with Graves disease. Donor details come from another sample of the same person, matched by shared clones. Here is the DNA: TGTGCCAGCAGGGTCGGACCAGGGGGGGGTGGCTACACCTTC. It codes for CASRVGPGGGGYTF.